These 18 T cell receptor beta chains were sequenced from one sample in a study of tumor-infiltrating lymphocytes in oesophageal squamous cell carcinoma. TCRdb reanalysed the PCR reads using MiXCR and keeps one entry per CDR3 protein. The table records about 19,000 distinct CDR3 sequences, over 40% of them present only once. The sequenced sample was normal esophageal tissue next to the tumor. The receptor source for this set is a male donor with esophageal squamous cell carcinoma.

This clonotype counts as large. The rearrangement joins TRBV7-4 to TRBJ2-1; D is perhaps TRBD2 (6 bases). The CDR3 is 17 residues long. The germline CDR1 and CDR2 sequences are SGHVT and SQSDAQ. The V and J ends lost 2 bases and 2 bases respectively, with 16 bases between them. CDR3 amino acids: CASSLKIAGFTYNEQFF. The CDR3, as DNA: TGTGCCAGCAGCTTAAAAATCGCGGGATTCACCTACAATGAGCAGTTCTTC.

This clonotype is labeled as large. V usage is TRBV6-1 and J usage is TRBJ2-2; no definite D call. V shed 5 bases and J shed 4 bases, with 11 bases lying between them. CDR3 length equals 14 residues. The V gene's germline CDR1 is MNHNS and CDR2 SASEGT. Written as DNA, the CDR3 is TGTGCCAGCAGTTTTTGGCGTAGCACCGGGGAGCTGTTTTTT. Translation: CASSFWRSTGELFF.

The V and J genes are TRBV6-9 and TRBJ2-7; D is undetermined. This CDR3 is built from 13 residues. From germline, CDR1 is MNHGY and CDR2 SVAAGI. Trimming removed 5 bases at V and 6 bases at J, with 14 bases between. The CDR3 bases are TGTGCCAGCAGTATCGACCAGCTCCGCGAGCAGTACTTC. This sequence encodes CASSIDQLREQYF.

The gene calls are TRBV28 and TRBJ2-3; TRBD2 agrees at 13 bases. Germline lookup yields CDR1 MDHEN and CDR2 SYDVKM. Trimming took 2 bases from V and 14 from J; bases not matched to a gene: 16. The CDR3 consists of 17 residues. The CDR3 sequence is CASSLVRTSGRTGELYF. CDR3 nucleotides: TGTGCCAGCAGTTTAGTCCGGACTAGCGGGAGAACCGGGGAGCTGTATTTT.

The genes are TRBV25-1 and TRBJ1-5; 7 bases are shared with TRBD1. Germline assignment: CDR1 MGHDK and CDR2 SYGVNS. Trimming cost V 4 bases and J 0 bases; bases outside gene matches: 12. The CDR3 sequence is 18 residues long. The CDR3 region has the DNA TGTGCCAGCAGTGGATCTTCCGGGACAGCTTATAGCAATCAGCCCCAGCATTTT. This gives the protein CASSGSSGTAYSNQPQHF.

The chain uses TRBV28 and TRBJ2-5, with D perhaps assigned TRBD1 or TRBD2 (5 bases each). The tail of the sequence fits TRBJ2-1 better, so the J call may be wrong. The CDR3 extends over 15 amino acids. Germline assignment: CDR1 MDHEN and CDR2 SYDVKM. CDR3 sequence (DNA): TGTGCCAGCAGTTTAGGGGGAAGGTCCTACAATGAGCAGTTCTTC. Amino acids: CASSLGGRSYNEQFF.

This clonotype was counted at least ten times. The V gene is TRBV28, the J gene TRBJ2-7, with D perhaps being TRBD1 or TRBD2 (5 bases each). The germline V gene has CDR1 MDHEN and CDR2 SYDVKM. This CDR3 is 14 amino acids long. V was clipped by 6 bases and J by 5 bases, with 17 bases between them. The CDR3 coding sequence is TGTGCCAGCAGACCACCCGGGGCCCTCCACGAGCAGTACTTC. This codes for CASRPPGALHEQYF.

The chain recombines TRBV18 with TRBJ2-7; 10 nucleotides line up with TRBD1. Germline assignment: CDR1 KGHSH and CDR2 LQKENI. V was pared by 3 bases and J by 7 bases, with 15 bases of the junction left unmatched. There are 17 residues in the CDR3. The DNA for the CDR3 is TGTGCCAGCTCACCCCACCCGATCAAGACAGGGGGCGGTGAGCAGTACTTC. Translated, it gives CASSPHPIKTGGGEQYF. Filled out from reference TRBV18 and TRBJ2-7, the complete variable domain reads NAGVMQNPRHLVRRRGQEARLRCSPMKGHSHVYWYRQLPEEGLKFMVYLQKENIIDESGMPKERFSAEFPKEGPSILRIQQVVRGDSAAYFCASSPHPIKTGGGEQYFGPGTRLTVT.

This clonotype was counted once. Here the CDR3 DNA reads TGTGCCAGCAGTGCCCCTCACCGGGGCTACAATGAGCAGTTCTTC. It encodes CASSAPHRGYNEQFF. The chain carries TRBV12-3 or TRBV12-4 and TRBJ2-1; the D gene is possibly TRBD2 (5 bases). The ends were cut back, 5 bases at V and 3 bases at J, with 14 bases in the middle. The CDR3 totals 15 residues.

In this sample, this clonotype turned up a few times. The CDR3, as DNA: TGTGCCAGCAGTTTAGGATGGCACGGAGGTCGGGGCTACACCTTC. Its protein is CASSLGWHGGRGYTF. The chain is built from TRBV28 and TRBJ1-2; unclear D gene. The CDR3 loop spans 15 amino acids. Per the germline V gene, CDR1 is MDHEN and CDR2 is SYDVKM. Trimming stripped 2 bases from V and 8 bases from J, with 18 bases between.

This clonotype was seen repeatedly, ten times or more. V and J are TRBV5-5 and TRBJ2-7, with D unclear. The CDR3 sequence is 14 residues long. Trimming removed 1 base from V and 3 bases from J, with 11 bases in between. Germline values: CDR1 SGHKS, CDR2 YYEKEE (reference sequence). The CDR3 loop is CASSLRLPGYEQYF. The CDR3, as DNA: TGTGCCAGCAGCTTGCGTCTTCCGGGCTACGAGCAGTACTTC.

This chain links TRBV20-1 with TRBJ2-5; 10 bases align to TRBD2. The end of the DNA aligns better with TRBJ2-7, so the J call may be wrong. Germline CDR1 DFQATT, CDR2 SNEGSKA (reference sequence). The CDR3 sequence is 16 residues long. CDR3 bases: TGCAGTGCTAGAGGCCTACTAGCGGGAAAAGATCGCGAGCAGTACTTC. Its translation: CSARGLLAGKDREQYF.

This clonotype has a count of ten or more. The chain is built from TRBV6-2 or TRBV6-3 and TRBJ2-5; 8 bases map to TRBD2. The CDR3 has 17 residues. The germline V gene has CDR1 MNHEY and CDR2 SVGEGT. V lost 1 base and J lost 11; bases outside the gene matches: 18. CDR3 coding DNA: TGTGCCAGCAGTTACTTCCAGCGGGAGCCCGCGCAGAAAGAGCAGTACTTC. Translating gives CASSYFQREPAQKEQYF.

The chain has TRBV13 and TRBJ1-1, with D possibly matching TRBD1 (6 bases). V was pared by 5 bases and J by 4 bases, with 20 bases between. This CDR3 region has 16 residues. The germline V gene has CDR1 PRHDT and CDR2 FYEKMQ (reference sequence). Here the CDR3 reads CASSRFTPGGPTEAFF. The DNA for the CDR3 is TGTGCCAGCAGCAGATTTACGCCCGGGGGGCCCACTGAAGCTTTCTTT.

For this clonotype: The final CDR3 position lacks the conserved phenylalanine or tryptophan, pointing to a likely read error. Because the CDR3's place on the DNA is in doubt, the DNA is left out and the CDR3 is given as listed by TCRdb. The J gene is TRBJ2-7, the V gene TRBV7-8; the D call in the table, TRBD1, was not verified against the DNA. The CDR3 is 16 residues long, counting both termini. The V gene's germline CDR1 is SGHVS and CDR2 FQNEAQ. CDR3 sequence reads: CASSFGQGGSPLHFGN.

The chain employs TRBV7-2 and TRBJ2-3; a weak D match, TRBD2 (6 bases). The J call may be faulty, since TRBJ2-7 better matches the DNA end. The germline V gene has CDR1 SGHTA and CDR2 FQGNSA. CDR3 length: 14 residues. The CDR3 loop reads CASSLGGVSYEQYF. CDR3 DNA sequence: TGTGCCAGCAGCTTAGGGGGGGTTTCCTACGAGCAGTACTTC.

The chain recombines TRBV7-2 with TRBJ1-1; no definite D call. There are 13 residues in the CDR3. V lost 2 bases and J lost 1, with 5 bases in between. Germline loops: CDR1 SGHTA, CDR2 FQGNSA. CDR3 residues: CASSLSENTEAFF. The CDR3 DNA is TGTGCCAGCAGCTTATCGGAGAACACTGAAGCTTTCTTT. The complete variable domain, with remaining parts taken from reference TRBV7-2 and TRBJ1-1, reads GAGVSQSPSNKVTEKGKDVELRCDPISGHTALYWYRQSLGQGLEFLIYFQGNSAPDKSGLPSDRFSAERTGGSVSTLTIQRTQQEDSAVYLCASSLSENTEAFFGQGTRLTVV.

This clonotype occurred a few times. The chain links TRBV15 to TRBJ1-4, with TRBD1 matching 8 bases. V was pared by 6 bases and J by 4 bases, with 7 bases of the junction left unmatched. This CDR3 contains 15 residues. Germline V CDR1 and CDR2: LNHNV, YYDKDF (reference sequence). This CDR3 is CATSNDRGGNEKLFF. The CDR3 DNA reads TGTGCCACCAGTAACGACAGGGGAGGTAATGAAAAACTGTTTTTT.